These 2 T cell receptor beta chains were sequenced from one sample in a study of cytomegalovirus exposure and HLA in healthy donors. In the PCR, 60 Vbeta and 13 Jbeta primers were used. Method: immunoSEQ multiplex PCR; TCRdb's copy keeps in-frame clones and lacks some. The table has under 250,000 clones, roughly 85% seen once. Sequenced: PBMCs. The receptors stem from a woman between 45 and 65 years old in good health and CMV-seronegative.

The rearrangement links TRBV27 to TRBJ1-2; D ambiguous. The germline V gene has CDR1 MNHEY and CDR2 SMNVEV (reference sequence). V gave up 6 bases and J gave up 0 bases, with 26 bases separating them. The CDR3 has 19 amino acids. The CDR3 spells CASRIYPFGVVTTNYGYTF. The CDR3 DNA is TGTGCCAGCAGGATCTACCCCTTCGGGGTGGTAACAACTAACTATGGCTACACCTTC.

The chain employs TRBV27 and TRBJ2-3, with 15 bases fitting TRBD2. The CDR3 is made up of 15 amino acids. After removal of 5 bases from V and 5 bases from J, the junction contained 2 bases not matched to a gene. Germline V gene lookup returns CDR1 MNHEY and CDR2 SMNVEV (reference sequence). CDR3 nucleotide sequence: TGTGCCAGCAGTCGGGGACTAGCGGGAGGAGATACGCAGTATTTT. Its translation: CASSRGLAGGDTQYF.